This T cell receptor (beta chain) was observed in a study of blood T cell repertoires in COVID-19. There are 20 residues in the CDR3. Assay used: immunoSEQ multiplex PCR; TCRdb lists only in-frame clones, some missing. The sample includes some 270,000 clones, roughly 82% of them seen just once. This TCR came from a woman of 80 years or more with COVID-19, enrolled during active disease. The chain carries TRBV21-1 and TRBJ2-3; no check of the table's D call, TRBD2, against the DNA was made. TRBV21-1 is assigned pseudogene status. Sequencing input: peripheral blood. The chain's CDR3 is CASSKVEVLAGLPPLDTQYF. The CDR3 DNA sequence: TGTGCCAGCAGCAAAGTGGAGGTATTAGCGGGCCTACCCCCCTTAGATACGCAGTATTTT.